This TCR beta chain was captured in a study of T cell responses to AZD1222 COVID-19 vaccine. Germline-derived CDR1 and CDR2 are SNHLY and FYNNEI. Trimming left V 5 bases short and J 4 bases short, with 20 bases between. The CDR3 runs to 16 residues. Some clones are missing from TCRdb's copy, which holds only in-frame ones; the method was immunoSEQ multiplex PCR. The sample contains around 160,000 clones, 90% to 95% of which appear only once. The chain links TRBV2 to TRBJ1-2, with D possibly TRBD1 on 5 matching bases. The source is an adult in good health. The source was peripheral blood, collected on day 0 of AZD1222 vaccination. Here the CDR3 reads CASSPRGSSTIYGYTF. The CDR3 DNA is TGTGCCAGCAGTCCTAGGGGTTCTAGCACCATCTATGGCTACACCTTC.